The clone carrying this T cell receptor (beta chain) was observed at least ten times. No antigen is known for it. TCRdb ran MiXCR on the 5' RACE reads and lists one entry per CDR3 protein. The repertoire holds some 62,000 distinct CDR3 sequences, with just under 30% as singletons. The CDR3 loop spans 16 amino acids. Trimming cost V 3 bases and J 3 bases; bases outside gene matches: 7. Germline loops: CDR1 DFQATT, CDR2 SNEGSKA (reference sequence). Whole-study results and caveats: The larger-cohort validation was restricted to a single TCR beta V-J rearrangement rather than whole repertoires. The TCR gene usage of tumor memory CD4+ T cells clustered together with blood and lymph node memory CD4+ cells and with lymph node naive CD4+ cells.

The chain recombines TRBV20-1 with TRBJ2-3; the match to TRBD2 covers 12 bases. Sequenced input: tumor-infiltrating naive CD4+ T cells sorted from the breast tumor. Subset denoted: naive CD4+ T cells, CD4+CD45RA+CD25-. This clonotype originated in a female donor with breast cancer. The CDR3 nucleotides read TGCAGTGCTAGCCCGCCTAGCGGGGGGGATACAGATACGCAGTATTTT. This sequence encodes CSASPPSGGDTDTQYF.